Below are 8 T cell receptor beta chains sequenced from a single sample in a study of identical twins. A single record per CDR3 protein comes from TCRdb applying MiXCR to the 5' RACE reads. The sample has roughly 720,000 distinct CDR3 sequences, about 20% seen once. These data also formed part of another study, on T cells expressing NK-cell markers.

Material for sequencing was PBMCs. The receptor set was obtained from a young woman in good health.

The gene calls are TRBV20-1 and TRBJ2-7; 11 nucleotides match TRBD1. The germline V gene encodes CDR1 DFQATT and CDR2 SNEGSKA (reference sequence). J lost 0 bases, V lost 6 bases, and 10 bases had no gene match. The CDR3 totals 16 residues. CDR3 sequence (DNA): TGCAGTGCAGCCTCCACCGGGACAGGGGGCTCCTACGAGCAGTACTTC. This gives the protein CSAASTGTGGSYEQYF.

The chain recombines TRBV24-1 with TRBJ2-3; D unclear. V lost 6 bases and J lost 4, with 7 bases in between. The CDR3 length is 12 residues. The germline gives CDR1 KGHDR, CDR2 SFDVKD. Written as DNA, the CDR3 is TGTGCCACCAGTCCTCAGCCAGATACGCAGTATTTT. It specifies CATSPQPDTQYF.

The rearrangement uses TRBV28 and TRBJ2-7, with TRBD1 as a possible D gene (5 bases). Germline V gives CDR1 MDHEN, CDR2 SYDVKM. The CDR3 sequence is 12 residues long. V was pared by 7 bases and J by 3 bases, with 10 bases between. CDR3 bases: TGTGCCAGCATTGGGGCGGACTACGAGCAGTACTTC. Protein: CASIGADYEQYF.

This clonotype was counted a few times. The CDR3 reads CASSLPGGLDIQYF. The CDR3 bases are TGTGCCAGCAGCTTACCTGGGGGACTGGACATTCAGTACTTC. The chain links TRBV5-6 to TRBJ2-4, with a weak D call TRBD2 (6 bases). CDR1 SGHDT and CDR2 YYEEEE come from the germline V gene. The CDR3 has 14 residues. V gave up 2 bases and J gave up 8 bases, with 14 bases separating them.

In this sample, this clonotype turned up a few times. The J gene is TRBJ2-7, the V gene TRBV6-1; D might be TRBD1 or TRBD2, each matching 5 bases. The CDR3 is 15 amino acids. V was trimmed by 3 bases and J by 3 bases, leaving 15 bases between them. CDR1 is MNHNS, CDR2 SASEGT, per germline. DNA for the CDR3: TGTGCCAGCAGTGAGGCCACAGGAGGCATCTACGAGCAGTACTTC. This sequence encodes CASSEATGGIYEQYF.

The chain recombines TRBV12-3 or TRBV12-4 with TRBJ2-1; 7 nucleotides align to TRBD2. CDR3 length equals 16 residues. V shed 6 bases, J shed 9 bases, and the junction held 17 bases outside the gene matches. This CDR3 reads CASSRKAGMYNGEQFF. The CDR3 DNA reads TGTGCCAGCAGCAGAAAAGCGGGGATGTACAATGGTGAGCAGTTCTTC.

This clonotype was detected only a few times. V is TRBV6-1 and J is TRBJ1-6; 7 nucleotides agree with TRBD1. J lost 5 bases, V lost 6 bases, and 4 bases had no gene match. Germline V gene sequence: CDR1 MNHNS, CDR2 SASEGT. CDR3 length: 14 residues. CDR3 nucleotide sequence: TGTGCCAGCAGATCCGGGACAGATAATTCACCCCTCCACTTT. Its translation is CASRSGTDNSPLHF.

The chain employs TRBV7-2 and TRBJ2-1, with TRBD2 matching over 12 bases. J gave up 6 bases and V 4 bases, and 7 bases lay outside the gene matches. CDR1 and CDR2 from the germline V gene are SGHTA and FQGNSA. The CDR3 spans 16 residues. The CDR3 DNA reads as TGTGCCAGCAGCTCCCAACTAGCGGGGGGCATCAATGAGCAGTTCTTC. Residues: CASSSQLAGGINEQFF. Together with reference TRBV7-2 and TRBJ2-1, the CDR3 gives the full variable domain: GAGVSQSPSNKVTEKGKDVELRCDPISGHTALYWYRQSLGQGLEFLIYFQGNSAPDKSGLPSDRFSAERTGGSVSTLTIQRTQQEDSAVYLCASSSQLAGGINEQFFGPGTRLTVL.